The rows below give T cell receptor beta chains drawn from one sample of a study of T cell repertoires in cytomegalovirus infection. In TCRdb, the reads were re-called with MiXCR into one record per CDR3 protein. The profile shows roughly 280,000 distinct CDR3 sequences, around 20% of them singletons. These TCRs are of unknown antigen specificity. The sample was cultured PBMCs, taken from culture after CMV antigen stimulation. These receptor sequences come from a human donor in good health (CMV status not recorded). Some clones in this sample may be carry-over from other donors' samples. Each CDR3 is given with its conserved first and last residue. The order of the fields is D gene, clone size, V gene, J gene, CDR3 protein, CDR3 DNA. The D gene is left open where the match is weak. The size entry is marked missing in some rows and otherwise reads once, few, many or a size class.

>TRBD2|many|TRBV7-2|TRBJ2-1
CASTPWTSDYNEQFF
TGTGCCAGCACCCCTTGGACTAGCGACTACAATGAGCAGTTCTTC
>TRBD1|many|TRBV7-3|TRBJ1-1
CASSPQGVTEAFF
TGTGCCAGCAGCCCCCAGGGGGTCACTGAAGCTTTCTTT
>-|few|TRBV10-3|TRBJ2-7
CAIGGDEQYF
TGTGCCATCGGGGGAGACGAGCAGTACTTC
>-|-|TRBV4-1|TRBJ1-1
CASSQVGYEAFF
TGCGCCAGCAGCCAGGTCGGTTATGAGGCTTTCTTT
>-|many|TRBV12-3/TRBV12-4|TRBJ1-1
CASSLAGSMNTEAFF
TGTGCCAGCAGTTTAGCGGGCAGCATGAACACTGAAGCTTTCTTT
>TRBD1|once|TRBV7-6|TRBJ1-2
CASSFSTGDDGYTF
TGTGCCAGCAGCTTCTCCACAGGGGACGATGGCTACACCTTC
>-|-|TRBV19|TRBJ2-3
CASHGQGLPDTQYF
TGTGCCAGCCACGGGCAGGGTTTACCAGATACGCAGTATTTT
>-|-|TRBV11-2|TRBJ1-1
CASSSPFPEAPEAFF
TGTGCCAGCAGTTCTCCGTTCCCGGAGGCCCCTGAAGCTTTCTTT
>TRBD2|few|TRBV12-3/TRBV12-4|TRBJ2-3
CASCPGTSGTRTDTQYF
TGTGCCAGCTGTCCCGGGACTAGCGGGACTCGTACAGATACGCAGTATTTT
>-|-|TRBV29-1|TRBJ1-2
CSVQAPGIYGYTF
TGCAGCGTTCAGGCCCCGGGGATTTATGGCTACACCTTC
>-|few|TRBV7-2|TRBJ1-1
CASSLGVRREAFF
TGTGCCAGCAGCTTAGGAGTTAGGCGGGAAGCTTTCTTT
>-|-|TRBV5-1|TRBJ2-1
CASSLGSASNEQFF
TGCGCCAGCAGCTTGGGAAGCGCGAGCAATGAGCAGTTCTTC
>-|-|TRBV7-6|TRBJ2-4
CASSEQIALAKNIQYF
TGTGCCAGCAGCGAGCAGATAGCCCTAGCCAAAAACATTCAGTACTTC
>-|many|TRBV30|TRBJ1-1
CAWSGQAAAEAFF
TGTGCCTGGAGTGGACAGGCAGCGGCTGAAGCTTTCTTT
>-|-|TRBV7-9|TRBJ2-5
CASSGIRGETQYF
TGTGCCAGCAGCGGAATCAGGGGAGAGACCCAGTACTTC
>TRBD2|-|TRBV5-1|TRBJ2-5
CASSLGGFSGIGLETQYF
TGCGCCAGCAGCCTTGGAGGGTTTAGCGGGATTGGTCTAGAGACCCAGTACTTC
>-|many|TRBV10-2|TRBJ2-6
CASSGEGGGYVLTF
TGCGCCAGCAGTGGGGAGGGGGGGGGATACGTCCTGACTTTC
>TRBD1|few|TRBV23-1|TRBJ2-3
CASSRPGTGLDTQYF
TGCGCCAGCAGTCGTCCCGGGACAGGGCTGGATACGCAGTATTTT
>-|many|TRBV28|TRBJ1-5
CASSAWRNQPQHF
TGTGCCAGCAGTGCGTGGAGGAATCAGCCCCAGCATTTT
>TRBD2|many|TRBV11-1|TRBJ2-5
CASSVGLAQETQYF
TGTGCCAGCAGCGTCGGACTAGCCCAAGAGACCCAGTACTTC